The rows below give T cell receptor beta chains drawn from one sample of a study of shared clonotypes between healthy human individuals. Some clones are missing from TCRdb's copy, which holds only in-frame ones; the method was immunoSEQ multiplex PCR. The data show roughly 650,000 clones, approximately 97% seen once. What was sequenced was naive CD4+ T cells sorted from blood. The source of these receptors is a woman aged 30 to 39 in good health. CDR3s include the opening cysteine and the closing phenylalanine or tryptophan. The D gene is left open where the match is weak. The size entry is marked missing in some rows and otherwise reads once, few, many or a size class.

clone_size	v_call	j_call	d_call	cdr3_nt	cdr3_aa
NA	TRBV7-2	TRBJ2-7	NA	TGTGCCAGCAGCTTAGGTGGGGGATACCTCTACGAGCAGTACTTC	CASSLGGGYLYEQYF
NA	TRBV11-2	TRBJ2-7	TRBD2	TGTGCCAGCAGCCATACGAAGGCGGGAGGGGACTCCTACGAGCAGTACTTC	CASSHTKAGGDSYEQYF
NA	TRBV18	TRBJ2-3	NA	TGTGCCAGCTCACCACGTACTTCCCTATATAGCACAGATACGCAGTATTTT	CASSPRTSLYSTDTQYF
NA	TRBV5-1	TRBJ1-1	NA	TGCGCCAGCAGCTTGGGTGCAGGCATCATGAACACTGAAGCTTTCTTT	CASSLGAGIMNTEAFF
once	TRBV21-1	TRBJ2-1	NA	TGTGCCAGCAGCAAGGGCGGTCTAGCGGGTTTCTCCTACAATGAGCAGTTCTTC	CASSKGGLAGFSYNEQFF
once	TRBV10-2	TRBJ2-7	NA	TGCGCCAGCTTGGACTGGGGCTCCTACGAGCAGTACTTC	CASLDWGSYEQYF
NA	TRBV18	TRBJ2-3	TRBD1	TGTGCCAGCTCATCCGGACAGGGAACAGATACGCAGTATTTT	CASSSGQGTDTQYF
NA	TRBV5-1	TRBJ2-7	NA	TGCGCCAGCAGCTTGTCGTCGGGAGAGAGCTCCTACGAGCAGTACTTC	CASSLSSGESSYEQYF
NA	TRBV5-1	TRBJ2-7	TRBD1	TGCGCCAGCAGCGGCGGACAGGGGGCTTATGACGAGCAGTACTTC	CASSGGQGAYDEQYF
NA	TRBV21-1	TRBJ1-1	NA	TGTGCCAGCAGCAAAGAGGTGGTGCGAGCTTTCTTT	CASSKEVVRAFF
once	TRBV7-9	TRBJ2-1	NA	TGTGCCAGCAGACATATAGGCGGCCGCGGGGTGGGCAATGAGCAGTTCTTC	CASRHIGGRGVGNEQFF
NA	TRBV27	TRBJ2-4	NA	TGTGCCAGCAGTTTTCAGGCCCTAGCCAAAAACATTCAGTACTTC	CASSFQALAKNIQYF
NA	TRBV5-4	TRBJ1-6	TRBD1	TGTGCCAGCAGCCCATCACAGGGGGCACGGTCACCCCTCCACTTT	CASSPSQGARSPLHF
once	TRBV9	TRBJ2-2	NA	TGTGCCAGCAGCGTAGTAGTAGCGGCCGGGGAGCTGTTTTTT	CASSVVVAAGELFF
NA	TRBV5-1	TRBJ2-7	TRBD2	TGCGCCAGCAGCTTGGAAGGGGCGGGAGGGCTCAACGAGCAGTACTTC	CASSLEGAGGLNEQYF
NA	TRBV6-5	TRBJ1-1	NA	TGTGCCAGCAGGTGGACCTCCGACACTGAAGCTTTCTTT	CASRWTSDTEAFF
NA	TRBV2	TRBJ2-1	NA	TGTGCCAGCAGGGAGAGACAGGTCTACAATGAGCAGTTCTTC	CASRERQVYNEQFF
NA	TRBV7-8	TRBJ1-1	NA	TGTGCCAGCAGCTTACTCCACTCACAGGGAGCTTTCTTT	CASSLLHSQGAFF
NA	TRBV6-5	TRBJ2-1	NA	TGTGCCACCCTACAGGGGGCGGGGGGGGAGCAGTTCTTC	CATLQGAGGEQFF
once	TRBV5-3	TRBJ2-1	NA	TGTGCCAGAAGCTTTTTAGGATGTGGGGACGACAATGAGCAGTTCTTC	CARSFLGCGDDNEQFF
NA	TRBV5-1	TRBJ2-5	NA	TGCGCCAGCAGCTTCCCTACAGGGACCCAGGAGACCCAGTACTTC	CASSFPTGTQETQYF
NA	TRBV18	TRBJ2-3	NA	TGTGCCAGCTCATCCGATCCTGGTACGCAGTATTTT	CASSSDPGTQYF
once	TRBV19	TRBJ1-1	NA	TGTGCCAGTAGTATAAGGAGGGCTGAAGCTTTCTTT	CASSIRRAEAFF
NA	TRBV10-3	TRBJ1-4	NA	TGTGCCATCAGTGAGCGTTCAAATGAAAAACTGTTTTTT	CAISERSNEKLFF
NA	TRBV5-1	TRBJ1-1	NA	TGCGCCAGCAGCTTGGACCCTCCAGCGAACACTGAAGCTTTCTTT	CASSLDPPANTEAFF
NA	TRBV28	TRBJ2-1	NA	TGTGCCAGCAGTTTATTTACGGCGGCTAGCGCGTACAATGAGCAGTTCTTC	CASSLFTAASAYNEQFF
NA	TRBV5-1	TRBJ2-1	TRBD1	TGCGCCAGCAGCTTTCTAAACAGGGGGCAGGTCAATGAGCAGTTCTTC	CASSFLNRGQVNEQFF
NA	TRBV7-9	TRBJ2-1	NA	TGTGCCAGCAGTCAGCCGGGACCGCGATTGAACAATGAGCAGTTCTTC	CASSQPGPRLNNEQFF
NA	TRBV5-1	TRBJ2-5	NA	TGCGCCAGCAGCCGTACTACAATCACTGATGGCCAAGAGACCCAGTACTTC	CASSRTTITDGQETQYF